Following are 6 T cell receptor beta chains from one sample sequenced in a study of response to subunit inactivated influenza vaccine. MiXCR, run by TCRdb on the RT-PCR reads, gives a single entry per CDR3 protein. The table lists around 150,000 distinct CDR3 sequences, roughly a tenth of them singletons. The sequenced sample was non-naive T cells sorted from PBMCs, obtained 35 to 45 days after vaccination. These receptors all come from a man in his fifties or sixties who received an inactivated influenza vaccine.

V is TRBV11-2 and J is TRBJ1-2; D is unclear. Germline V gene data show CDR1 as SGHAT and CDR2 as FQNNGV. The ends were cut back, 3 bases at V and 8 bases at J, with 10 bases in the middle. This CDR3 has 12 residues. CDR3: CASSFGRMGYTF. CDR3 in DNA: TGTGCCAGCAGCTTCGGACGTATGGGCTACACCTTC.

V and J are TRBV7-2 and TRBJ1-5; D unclear. The V gene's germline CDR1 is SGHTA and CDR2 FQGNSA. The germline V and J ends were trimmed by 6 bases and 6 bases, with 9 bases remaining between them. This CDR3 has 12 amino acids. CDR3 coding DNA: TGTGCCAGCAGTTCCGTTGGTCAGCCCCAGCATTTT. Translated: CASSSVGQPQHF.

This chain uses TRBV19 with TRBJ1-1; a possible D gene is TRBD1 (5 bases). The CDR3 spans 15 residues. V was pared by 10 bases and J by 3 bases, with 21 bases between. Germline CDR1 and CDR2: LNHDA and SQIVND (reference sequence). The CDR3 protein is CATLKGSLWDTEAFF. CDR3 DNA sequence: TGTGCCACCCTCAAGGGGAGTCTTTGGGACACTGAAGCTTTCTTT. Full variable domain (outside the CDR3, taken from reference TRBV19 and TRBJ1-1): DGGITQSPKYLFRKEGQNVTLSCEQNLNHDAMYWYRQDPGQGLRLIYYSQIVNDFQKGDIAEGYSVSREKKESFPLTVTSAQKNPTAFYLCATLKGSLWDTEAFFGQGTRLTVV.

This clonotype was seen only a few times. The chain employs TRBV30 and TRBJ2-3, with 10 bases fitting TRBD2. The germline V gene encodes CDR1 GTSNPN and CDR2 SVGIG (reference sequence). CDR3 size: 15 residues. V lost 7 bases and J lost 1; bases outside the gene matches: 8. CDR3 bases: TGTGCCTCAAAAAACGGACTAGCGGGCACAGATACGCAGTATTTT. Protein: CASKNGLAGTDTQYF.

The chain carries TRBV14 and TRBJ1-2, with D possibly being TRBD1 (5 bases). CDR3 length: 13 amino acids. Germline lookup yields CDR1 SGHDN and CDR2 FVKESK. V gave up 8 bases and J gave up 2 bases, with 12 bases separating them. The CDR3 loop is CASRGGGNYGYTF. The DNA for the CDR3 is TGTGCCAGCCGCGGGGGAGGGAACTATGGCTACACCTTC. Filled out from reference TRBV14 and TRBJ1-2, the complete variable domain reads EAGVTQFPSHSVIEKGQTVTLRCDPISGHDNLYWYRRVMGKEIKFLLHFVKESKQDESGMPNNRFLAERTGGTYSTLKVQPAELEDSGVYFCASRGGGNYGYTFGSGTRLTVV.

Only a few counts were recorded for this clonotype. CDR3 bases: TGTGCCAGCAGCTTACGACGACTGAACCAAGAGACCCAGTACTTC. It is translated as CASSLRRLNQETQYF. The J gene is TRBJ2-5, the V gene TRBV14; D call uncertain. This CDR3 region has 15 residues. CDR1 is SGHDN and CDR2 is FVKESK in the germline V gene. Trimming pared 5 bases from V and 0 bases from J, leaving 13 bases between.